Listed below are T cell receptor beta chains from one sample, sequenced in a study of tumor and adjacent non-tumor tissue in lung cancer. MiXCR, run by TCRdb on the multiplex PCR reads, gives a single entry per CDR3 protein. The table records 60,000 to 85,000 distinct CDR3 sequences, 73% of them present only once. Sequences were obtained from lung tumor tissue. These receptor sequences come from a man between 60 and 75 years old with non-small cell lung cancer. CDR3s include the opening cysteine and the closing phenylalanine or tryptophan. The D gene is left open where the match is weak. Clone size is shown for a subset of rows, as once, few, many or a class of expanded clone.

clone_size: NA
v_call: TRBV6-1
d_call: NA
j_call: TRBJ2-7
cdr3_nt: TGTGCCAACAGTCTCAACACCGGGACCGAGAACTACGAGCAGTACTTC
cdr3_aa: CANSLNTGTENYEQYF

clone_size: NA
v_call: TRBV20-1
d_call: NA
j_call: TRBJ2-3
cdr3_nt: TGCAGATGTGTACGGAGGGACTTTCACGCAGATACGCAGTATTTT
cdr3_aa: CRCVRRDFHADTQYF

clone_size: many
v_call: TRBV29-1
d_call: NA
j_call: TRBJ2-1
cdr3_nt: TGCAGCGTTCCCCGGACGGGCTCCTACAATGAGCAGTTCTTC
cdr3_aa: CSVPRTGSYNEQFF

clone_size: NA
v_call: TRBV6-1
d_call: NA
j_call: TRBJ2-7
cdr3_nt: TGTGCCAGTAGTGAAAGCCACGAGCAGTACTTC
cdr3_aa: CASSESHEQYF

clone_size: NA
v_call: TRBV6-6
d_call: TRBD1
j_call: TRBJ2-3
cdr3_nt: TGTGCCAACAGTTACAGGGGGTTTACGCAGTATTTT
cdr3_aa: CANSYRGFTQYF

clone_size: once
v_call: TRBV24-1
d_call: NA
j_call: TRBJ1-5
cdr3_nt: TGTGCCACCAGGGACGGTAGCAATCAGCCCAAGCATTTT
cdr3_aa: CATRDGSNQPKHF

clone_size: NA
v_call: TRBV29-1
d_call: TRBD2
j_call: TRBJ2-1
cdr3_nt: TGCAGCGTTGAGTCGATGCTAGCGGGCGATAACAATCAGCAGTTCTTC
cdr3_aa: CSVESMLAGDNNQQFF

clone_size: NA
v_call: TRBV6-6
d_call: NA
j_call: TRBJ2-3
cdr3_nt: TGTGCCAGCAGTACCAGCAACCAGCCCCAGTATTTT
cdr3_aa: CASSTSNQPQYF

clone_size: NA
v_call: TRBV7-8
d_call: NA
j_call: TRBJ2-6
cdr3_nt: TGTGCCGGCAGTGAGAAGTGGGCTGGGGCCAACGTCCTGACTTTC
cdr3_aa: CAGSEKWAGANVLTF

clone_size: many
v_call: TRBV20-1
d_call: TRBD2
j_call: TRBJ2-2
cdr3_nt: TGCAGTGCTAGGGTAGCGGGTCCCGGGGAGCTGTTTTTT
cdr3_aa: CSARVAGPGELFF

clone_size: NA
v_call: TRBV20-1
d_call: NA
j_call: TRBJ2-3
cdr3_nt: TGCAGTACTAGAGCACAGCGGAGGATCACAGATACGCAGTATTTT
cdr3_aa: CSTRAQRRITDTQYF

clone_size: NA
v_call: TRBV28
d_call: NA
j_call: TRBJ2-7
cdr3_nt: TGTGCCAGCAGTTTATTGCAGCGGTATTACAAGCAGTACTTC
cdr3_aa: CASSLLQRYYKQYF

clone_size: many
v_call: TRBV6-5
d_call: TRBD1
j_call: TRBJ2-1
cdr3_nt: TGTGCCAGCAGTTGGGGACAGGGTGTGGGCAATGAGCAGTTCTTC
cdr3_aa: CASSWGQGVGNEQFF

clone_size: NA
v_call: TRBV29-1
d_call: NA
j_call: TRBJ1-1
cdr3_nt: TGCAGCACCCCGCCCGATGGGGTAAACACTGAAGCTTTCTTT
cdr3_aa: CSTPPDGVNTEAFF

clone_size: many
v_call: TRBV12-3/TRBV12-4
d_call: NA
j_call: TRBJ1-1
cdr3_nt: TGTGCCAGCAGTCCCCTCCTTAGGGGGGTCCCCATGAACACTGAAGCTTTCTTT
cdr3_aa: CASSPLLRGVPMNTEAFF

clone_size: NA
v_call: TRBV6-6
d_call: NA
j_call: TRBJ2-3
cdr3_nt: TGTGCCGGCAGTAACCACTTGGCGCTGCTCCCAGATACGCAGTATTTT
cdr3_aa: CAGSNHLALLPDTQYF

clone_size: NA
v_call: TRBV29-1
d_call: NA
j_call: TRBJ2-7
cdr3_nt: TGCAGCGCAACAAGGGGGGGATGGGGTTCCCACGAGCAATACTTC
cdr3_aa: CSATRGGWGSHEQYF

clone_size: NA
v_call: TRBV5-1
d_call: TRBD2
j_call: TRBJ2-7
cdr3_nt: TGCACCAGCAGCCCCGGTTCTAGCGGGACCACCTACGAGCAGTATTTC
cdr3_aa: CTSSPGSSGTTYEQYF

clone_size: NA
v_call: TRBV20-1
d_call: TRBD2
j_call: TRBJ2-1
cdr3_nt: TGCAGTGCTTTCATAGCGGGAGGGCGAAGTGAGCAGTTTTTC
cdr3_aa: CSAFIAGGRSEQFF

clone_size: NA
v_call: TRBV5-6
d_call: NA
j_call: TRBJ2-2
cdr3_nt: TGTGTCAGCAGCTTATTCAGGGGACAAACCGGGGAGCTGTTTTTC
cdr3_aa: CVSSLFRGQTGELFF

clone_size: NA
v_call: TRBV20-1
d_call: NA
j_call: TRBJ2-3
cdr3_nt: TGCAGTGCCCTCAGGTCTGAGGGAGCGCGCACAGATATGCGGTATTTT
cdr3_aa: CSALRSEGARTDMRYF

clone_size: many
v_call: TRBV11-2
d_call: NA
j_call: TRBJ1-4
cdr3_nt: TGTGCCAGCAGCTTAGAGAATCGAAAACTGTTTTTT
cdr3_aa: CASSLENRKLFF

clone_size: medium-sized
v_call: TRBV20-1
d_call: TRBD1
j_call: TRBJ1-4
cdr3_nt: TGCAGTGCTAGACAGGGGGCTGAAAAACTGTTTTTT
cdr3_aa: CSARQGAEKLFF

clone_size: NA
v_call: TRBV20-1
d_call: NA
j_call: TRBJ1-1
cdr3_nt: TGCCGTGCTCGGAGGGGATGGACTGAAGCTTTCTTT
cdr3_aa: CRARRGWTEAFF

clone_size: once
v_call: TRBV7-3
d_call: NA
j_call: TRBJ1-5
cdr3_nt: TGTGCCAGCAGCAACCGGGACACGGGCAATCAGCCCCAGCATTTT
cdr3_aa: CASSNRDTGNQPQHF

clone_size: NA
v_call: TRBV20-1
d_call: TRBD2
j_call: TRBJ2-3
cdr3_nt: TGTAGTTCTATCCCTGAGGGGACTAGCGGGTGGACAGATACGCAGTATTTT
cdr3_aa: CSSIPEGTSGWTDTQYF

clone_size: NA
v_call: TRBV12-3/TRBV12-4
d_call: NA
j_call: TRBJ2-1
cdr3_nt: TGTGCCAGAAGTCTGGAACCTCTCTATGGGCAGTTCTTC
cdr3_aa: CARSLEPLYGQFF

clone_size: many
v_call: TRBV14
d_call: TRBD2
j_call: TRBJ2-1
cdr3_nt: TGTGCCAGCAGCCATACTAGCGGGAGGGCCGATGAGCAGTTCTTC
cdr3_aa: CASSHTSGRADEQFF

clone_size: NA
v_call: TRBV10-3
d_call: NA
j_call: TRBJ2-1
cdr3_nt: TGTGCCATCAGTGAGGCTAGGGACTTCATCAATGAGCGGTTCTTC
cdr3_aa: CAISEARDFINERFF

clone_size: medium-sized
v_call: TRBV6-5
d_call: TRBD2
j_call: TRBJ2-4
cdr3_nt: TGTGCCAGCAGGCCCAGACTAGCGGGAAGGCGACACATTCAGTACTTC
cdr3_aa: CASRPRLAGRRHIQYF

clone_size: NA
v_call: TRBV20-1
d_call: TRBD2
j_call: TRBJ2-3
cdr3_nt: TGCAGTGCTTCCGTCCCGGGACTAGGAAACACGGATACGGAGTATTTT
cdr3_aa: CSASVPGLGNTDTEYF

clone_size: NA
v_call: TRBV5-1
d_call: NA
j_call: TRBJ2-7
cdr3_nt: TGCGCCAGCAGCTTGCCTGGAGCCACCTACGAGCAGTACTTC
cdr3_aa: CASSLPGATYEQYF

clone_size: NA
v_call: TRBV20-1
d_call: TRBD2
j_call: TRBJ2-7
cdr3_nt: TGCAGTGCTGGTGATTCCCTAGCGGACTCTTACGAGCAATACTTC
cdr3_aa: CSAGDSLADSYEQYF

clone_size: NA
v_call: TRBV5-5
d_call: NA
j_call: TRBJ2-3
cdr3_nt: TGTGCCAGCACCCGTACCGGGGGGCCCGCAGATGCGCACTATTTT
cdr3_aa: CASTRTGGPADAHYF

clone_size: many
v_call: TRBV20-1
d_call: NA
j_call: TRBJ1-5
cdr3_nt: TGCAGTGCTAGAGGGAGGTTTAGCAATCAGCCCCAGCATTTT
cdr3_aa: CSARGRFSNQPQHF

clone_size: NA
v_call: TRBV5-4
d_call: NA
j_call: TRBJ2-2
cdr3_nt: TGTGCCAGAAGCGTGGACAAGGGGACAGGGGAGCTGTTTTTT
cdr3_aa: CARSVDKGTGELFF